This T cell receptor beta chain was captured in a study of shared clonotypes between healthy human individuals. Points from the study as a whole: In this cohort, only blood was sampled, and tissue repertoires likely differ.

HIV-negative, healthy adults without recent acute infections or vaccinations were the donors. CDR1 is SGHDT and CDR2 is YYEEEE in the germline V gene. Germline trimming cut 4 bases from V and 6 bases from J; bases unmatched to any gene: 7. This CDR3 spans 13 amino acids. About this clone: Its target is unknown.

Libraries were prepared by immunoSEQ multiplex PCR; TCRdb keeps only in-frame clonotypes and omits some of them. The sample includes 2,500,000 or so clones, approximately 93% of them seen just once. Sequenced: naive CD4+ T cells from PBMCs. Subset noted: CD45RA+ positively selected. This clonotype was obtained from a man younger than 35 in good health. Some clones in this sample may be carry-over from other donors' samples. This sequence joins TRBV5-6 and TRBJ2-7; 7 bases align to TRBD1. CDR3 in amino acids: CASSPDRHFEQYF. For the CDR3, the DNA is TGTGCCAGCAGCCCGGACAGGCACTTCGAGCAGTACTTC.